What follows describes a single T cell receptor (beta chain). In this sample, this clonotype turned up many times. There is no known antigen for this receptor. Base-call qualities are not available, and no considerably larger clone is one nucleotide away. Ficoll-Paque density gradient centrifugation was used to isolate PBMCs. The sample originates from a study of T-cell memory formation after mild COVID-19 (dated by TCRdb to about 2021). Background on the whole study: TCR sequence clusters from the two donors were largely donor specific. The cohort was made up of two young adult volunteers, one female and one male, who were previously healthy. Longitudinal TCRalpha and TCRbeta repertoire sequencing tracked T-cell clones expanding and contracting after mild COVID-19 in a couple of donors.

TCRdb records Illumina NovaSeq 6000 as the sequencer. Using 5'RACE with constant-segment primers, TCRalpha and TCRbeta cDNA libraries were constructed, with sample barcodes and unique molecular identifiers added in the process. Trizol reagent was used to extract RNA from every sample. Amplification of the libraries took two PCR steps, and the second step added a second sample barcode plus Illumina TruSeq adapters. Sequencing of libraries was performed on an Illumina NovaSeq with 2 x 150 bp paired-end reads. In the original analysis: With migec v1.2.7, reads were demultiplexed and then collapsed into UMI-guided consensus sequences. Using mixcr v2.1.11, UMI consensuses were aligned to TRA and TRB V and J templates and then assembled into clonotypes. Expanded or contracted clonotypes were those called significant by both edgeR and NoisET, with noise models trained on biological replicates. For edgeR calls, the thresholds were a false discovery rate-adjusted p below 0.01 and a log2 fold-change of 1. As an exploratory analysis of dynamics, max-normalized trajectories of the 1000 most abundant clonotypes were examined with PCA combined with hierarchical clustering. Separately sequenced CD4+ and CD8+ repertoires were used to assign the CD4 or CD8 phenotype of responding clones. TCRdb cleaned the public reads at Q25 with fastp, built clones with MiXCR and kept in-frame beta chains. Rows merge per CDR3 protein into single entries with the most common DNA and genes. TCRdb assigned the V and J calls; the authors' analysis was not used. This sample lists tens of thousands of distinct CDR3 sequences; about 6% were detected once. The ten largest clonotypes hold under 0.95% of the sample.

Results and caveats for the whole study, not just this receptor: Some responding clones were detected in pre-infection memory, suggesting pre-existing cross-reactive memory T cells joined the SARS-CoV-2 response. SARS-CoV-2 specificity was not confirmed for the second-wave clones peaking on day 37. Only a couple of mild cases were covered in the study, and larger cohorts including severe cases with pre-infection samples were considered necessary. Clones that contracted from day 15 to 85 showed balanced CD4/CD8 phenotypes, whereas a second wave of clones that expanded from day 15 to 37 leaned towards CD4+. Contracting CD4+ clones appeared mostly in the CM and EM memory subsets, whereas CD8+ clones were enriched in EMRA.

The sequence came from an adult who had mild COVID-19 (a few samples of this study predate the infection). The sample titles of this study are shuffled in the database, so cell type and time point are left out. Material: PBMCs or a T cell subset sorted from them (not recorded which).

The CDR3 protein sequence reads: CASSQDGGPQETQYF. Here is the DNA: TGTGCCAGCAGCCAAGATGGCGGACCTCAAGAGACCCAGTACTTC. The sequence is built from TRBV4-2 and TRBJ2-5, with no D gene named confidently. V and J lose 0 bases and 2 bases, and a span of 10 bases separates them. Reading the germline V gene gives CDR1 LGHNA and CDR2 YNFKEQ. The CDR3 has 15 amino acids, counting the end cysteine and phenylalanine. The CDR3 DNA has 45 bases and is translated from base 1.